What follows describes a single T cell receptor beta chain. This specimen comes from a study of blood T cell repertoires in COVID-19. Background on the study: Both acute and convalescent COVID-19 samples were obtained from the United States, Italy and Spain. The analysed material was cDNA or gDNA that came from T cells, B-cell-depleted T cells, or PBMCs.

Germline V gene sequence: CDR1 GTSNPN, CDR2 SVGIG (reference sequence). The CDR3 sequence is 15 residues long. V was shortened by 4 bases and J by 6 bases, with 19 bases between the two germline ends. TCRdb's table, derived via immunoSEQ multiplex PCR, lists solely in-frame clones and lacks some. This sample yields over 30,000 clones, of which 75% to 90% are seen a single time; roughly 9.8% belongs to the top ten. The chain employs TRBV30 and TRBJ1-5, with D possibly matching TRBD1 (5 bases). This clonotype originated in a human donor in a cohort sampled during active COVID-19. The source material was peripheral blood. For the CDR3, the DNA is TGTGCCTGGAACTTGGCCGGCAGGGTAGGTCAGCCCCAGCATTTT. Translation gives CAWNLAGRVGQPQHF.